This T cell receptor beta chain was recorded in a study of T cells in localized non-small cell lung cancer. Findings and caveats of the study: In the blood, greater T cell density corresponded to longer overall survival. The study sequenced only one region of the tumor. As a result, intratumor heterogeneity could not be excluded and remains possible. Adjacent lung had a median approximately 57 of the 100 largest tumor clones. Measurement of T cell clonality placed uninvolved adjacent lung highest, above the level in tumor.

A remark on this clone: Its antigen is undetermined.

The J segment lost 0 bases and the V segment lost 5 bases, leaving 4 bases of the junction unmatched. The CDR3 loop spans 16 amino acids. The germline gives CDR1 LNHDA, CDR2 SQIVND (reference sequence). TCRdb's copy holds only in-frame clones and misses some; the assay was immunoSEQ multiplex PCR. This sample has more than 20,000 clones, with approximately 83% found just once. This receptor was obtained from a man between 35 and 75 years old with stage II lung adenocarcinoma. The chain has TRBV19 and TRBJ2-7; 13 bases align to TRBD2. Here the sequenced sample was PBMCs, taken before any cancer treatment. CDR3 loop: CASSEGLAGSSYEQYF. The CDR3 coding sequence is TGTGCCAGTAGTGAGGGACTAGCGGGAAGCTCCTACGAGCAGTACTTC.